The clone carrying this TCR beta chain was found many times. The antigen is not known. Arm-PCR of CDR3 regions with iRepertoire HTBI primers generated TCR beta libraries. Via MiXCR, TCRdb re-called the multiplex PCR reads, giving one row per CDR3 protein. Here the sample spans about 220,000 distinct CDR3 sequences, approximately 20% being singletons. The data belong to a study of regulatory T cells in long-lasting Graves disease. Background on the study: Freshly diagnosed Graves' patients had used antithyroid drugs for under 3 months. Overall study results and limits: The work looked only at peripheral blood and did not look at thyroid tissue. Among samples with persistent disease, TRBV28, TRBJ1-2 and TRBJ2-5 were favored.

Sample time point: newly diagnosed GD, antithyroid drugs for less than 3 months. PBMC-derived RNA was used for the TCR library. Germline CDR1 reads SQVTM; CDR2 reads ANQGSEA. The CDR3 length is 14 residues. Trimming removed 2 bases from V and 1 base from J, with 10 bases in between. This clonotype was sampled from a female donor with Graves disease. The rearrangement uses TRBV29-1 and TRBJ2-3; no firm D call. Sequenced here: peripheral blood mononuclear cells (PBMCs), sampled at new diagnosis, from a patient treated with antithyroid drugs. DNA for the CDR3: TGCAGCGTTGAAACGATCTTTGGCACAGATACGCAGTATTTT. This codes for CSVETIFGTDTQYF.